This is a list of T cell receptor beta chains from one sample in a study of cytomegalovirus exposure and HLA in healthy donors. Sequencing was performed with immunoSEQ multiplex PCR; in TCRdb, only in-frame clones are kept and a portion is missing. The table includes about 37,000 clones, about 74% detected once. Sample: PBMCs. The origin of the receptors is a man aged 25-45 years in good health and CMV-seronegative. CDR3s include the opening cysteine and the closing phenylalanine or tryptophan. A D gene is named only where the DNA matches it firmly. Part of the rows lack a size; the others show once, few, many or a class for expanded clones.

TRBV5-1	TRBJ1-4	NA	NA	CASSIGGVDEKLFF	TGCGCCAGCAGCATAGGGGGTGTCGACGAAAAACTGTTTTTT
TRBV7-2	TRBJ2-7	NA	TRBD2	CASSPGGGLIYEQYF	TGTGCCAGCAGCCCCGGGGGGGGGTTGATCTACGAGCAGTACTTC
TRBV28	TRBJ2-3	NA	NA	CASSLVGSTDTQYF	TGTGCCAGCAGTTTGGTCGGGAGCACAGATACGCAGTATTTT
TRBV7-8	TRBJ2-1	NA	TRBD2	CASSLGTSGGTDWDYNEQFF	TGTGCCAGCAGCTTAGGGACTAGCGGGGGGACCGACTGGGACTACAATGAGCAGTTCTTC
TRBV7-9	TRBJ1-4	NA	TRBD1	CASSLLQGTTNEKLFF	TGTGCCAGCAGCTTATTACAGGGGACAACTAATGAAAAACTGTTTTTT
TRBV19	TRBJ1-5	NA	NA	CASRLTTGAWQPQHF	TGTGCCAGTAGACTAACCACAGGAGCATGGCAGCCCCAGCATTTT
TRBV5-4	TRBJ1-4	once	NA	CASSSGNRAATNEKLFF	TGTGCCAGCAGTTCCGGCAACAGGGCGGCAACTAATGAAAAACTGTTTTTT
TRBV5-5	TRBJ2-7	NA	TRBD2	CASSWGLHHEQYF	TGTGCCAGCAGCTGGGGACTACACCACGAGCAGTACTTC
TRBV19	TRBJ1-5	NA	TRBD1	CASIAERVGQGAYQPQHF	TGTGCCAGTATCGCAGAAAGGGTCGGGCAGGGGGCCTATCAGCCCCAGCATTTT
TRBV18	TRBJ2-3	NA	TRBD1	CASSPPNRGTQYF	TGTGCCAGCTCACCACCGAACAGGGGTACGCAGTATTTT
TRBV7-2	TRBJ1-4	NA	TRBD1	CASSPDRGQGKLFF	TGTGCCAGCAGCCCGGACAGGGGGCAAGGAAAACTGTTTTTT
TRBV2	TRBJ2-3	NA	TRBD2	CASSKSSGSTDTQYF	TGTGCCAGCTCCAAGAGTAGCGGGAGCACAGATACGCAGTATTTT
TRBV19	TRBJ2-7	once	TRBD1	CASSNPGQGARSYEQYF	TGTGCCAGTAGTAACCCCGGACAGGGGGCGCGGTCCTACGAGCAGTACTTC
TRBV7-9	TRBJ2-5	NA	NA	CASSDSGQETQYF	TGTGCCAGCAGCGATAGCGGTCAAGAGACCCAGTACTTC
TRBV30	TRBJ2-1	NA	NA	CAWSVWLAREQFF	TGTGCCTGGAGTGTATGGCTAGCGCGCGAGCAGTTCTTC
TRBV7-8	TRBJ2-7	once	TRBD2	CASSLTSGGAIREQYF	TGTGCCAGCAGCTTGACTAGCGGGGGGGCCATACGCGAGCAGTACTTC
TRBV7-2	TRBJ2-1	NA	TRBD2	CASSGVLAGEGGEQFF	TGTGCCAGCAGCGGAGTACTAGCGGGAGAAGGGGGTGAGCAGTTCTTC
TRBV5-1	TRBJ2-6	NA	NA	CASSLVESTASGANVLTF	TGCGCCAGCAGCTTGGTAGAAAGCACAGCCTCTGGGGCCAACGTCCTGACTTTC
TRBV15	TRBJ2-7	few	TRBD2	CATSTLAGDNHYEQYF	TGTGCCACCAGCACGCTAGCGGGAGACAATCACTACGAGCAGTACTTC
TRBV19	TRBJ2-5	NA	NA	CASSIAAGQQETQYF	TGTGCCAGTAGTATAGCGGCGGGCCAACAAGAGACCCAGTACTTC
TRBV4-1	TRBJ2-7	NA	NA	CASRQGFGSYEQYF	TGCGCCAGCAGACAGGGTTTTGGCTCCTACGAGCAGTACTTC
TRBV4-1	TRBJ2-3	few	NA	CASSLIGGVTDTQYF	TGCGCCAGCAGCCTCATAGGGGGGGTTACAGATACGCAGTATTTT
TRBV19	TRBJ2-3	once	NA	CASSALGAGTDTQYF	TGTGCCAGTAGTGCGCTAGGCGCGGGCACAGATACGCAGTATTTT
TRBV18	TRBJ2-2	NA	TRBD1	CASSPPGTANTGELFF	TGTGCCAGCTCACCACCCGGGACAGCGAACACCGGGGAGCTGTTTTTT
TRBV29-1	TRBJ2-2	NA	TRBD1	CSVAGQVNTGELFF	TGCAGCGTCGCGGGACAGGTAAACACCGGGGAGCTGTTTTTT
TRBV2	TRBJ1-5	NA	TRBD1	CASRDRGQVDQPQHF	TGTGCCAGCAGGGACAGGGGGCAGGTGGATCAGCCCCAGCATTTT
TRBV28	TRBJ1-2	NA	NA	CASSNRGPSYGYTF	TGTGCCAGCAGTAATCGGGGTCCAAGCTATGGCTACACCTTC
TRBV5-1	TRBJ2-7	NA	TRBD2	CASSLSTSGSDEQYF	TGCGCCAGCAGCTTGTCTACTAGCGGGAGTGACGAGCAGTACTTC
TRBV7-2	TRBJ2-7	NA	NA	CASSSPGGGGPYEQYF	TGTGCCAGCAGCTCCCCGGGGGGCGGGGGACCCTACGAGCAGTACTTC
TRBV9	TRBJ2-3	NA	TRBD2	CASSLRLAGDTQYF	TGTGCCAGCAGCCTTAGACTAGCGGGGGATACGCAGTATTTT
TRBV28	TRBJ1-1	NA	NA	CASRPQGGSTEAFF	TGTGCCAGCAGGCCACAGGGTGGGAGCACTGAAGCTTTCTTT
TRBV7-2	TRBJ1-2	NA	TRBD1	CASSLVQGDYGYTF	TGTGCCAGCAGCTTAGTCCAGGGGGACTATGGCTACACCTTC
TRBV5-4	TRBJ1-2	NA	NA	CASSLVGQEYGYTF	TGTGCCAGCAGCTTGGTGGGTCAGGAATATGGCTACACCTTC
TRBV5-4	TRBJ2-6	NA	TRBD2	CASSSGTSGSTGANVLTF	TGTGCCAGCAGCTCGGGGACTAGCGGGAGTACTGGGGCCAACGTCCTGACTTTC
TRBV5-4	TRBJ2-7	NA	NA	CATRRRGGAGEQYF	TGTGCCACCCGGCGGAGGGGGGGCGCGGGAGAGCAGTACTTC
TRBV7-8	TRBJ2-3	NA	TRBD1	CASNFNIDRGGTQYF	TGTGCCAGCAACTTCAACATCGACAGGGGAGGTACGCAGTATTTT
TRBV7-2	TRBJ2-1	few	NA	CASSSTGSARGKSYNEQFF	TGTGCCAGCAGCTCAACCGGGAGCGCTAGGGGTAAATCCTACAATGAGCAGTTCTTC
TRBV18	TRBJ1-3	NA	NA	CASSPNRASSGNTIYF	TGTGCCAGCTCACCAAACAGGGCCTCCTCTGGAAACACCATATATTTT
TRBV27	TRBJ1-2	once	TRBD1	CASKREGGGTGPKGYGYPF	TGTGCCAGCAAAAGGGAAGGGGGTGGGACAGGACCTAAAGGGTATGGCTACCCCTTC
TRBV19	TRBJ2-2	few	TRBD2	CASSVRGLAGGANTGELFF	TGTGCCAGTAGTGTGCGAGGGCTAGCGGGGGGCGCGAACACCGGGGAGCTGTTTTTT
TRBV19	TRBJ2-3	NA	TRBD1	CASTDRGRFTDTQYF	TGTGCCAGTACCGACAGGGGGCGCTTCACAGATACGCAGTATTTT
TRBV14	TRBJ2-6	NA	TRBD1	CASSHRTGDRQRSGANVLTF	TGTGCCAGCAGCCACCGTACAGGGGACAGGCAACGCTCTGGGGCCAACGTCCTGACTTTC
TRBV28	TRBJ1-2	NA	NA	CASTTLRGYRRPGGYTF	TGTGCCAGCACCACATTAAGGGGGTACAGGCGACCGGGGGGCTACACCTTC
TRBV19	TRBJ2-1	NA	TRBD2	CASSGTSGRGGNEQFF	TGTGCCAGTAGTGGGACTAGCGGGAGGGGGGGGAATGAGCAGTTCTTC
TRBV2	TRBJ1-4	NA	TRBD1	CASNRQGFATNEKLFF	TGTGCCAGCAACAGACAGGGGTTTGCAACTAATGAAAAACTGTTTTTT